These 5 T cell receptor beta chains were all obtained from the same sample, sequenced in a study of CD8+ T cells in alopecia areata. As for treatment: oral pan-JAK inhibitor, 5-10 mg twice daily. RNA, once extracted, was reverse transcribed into cDNA for use as the sequencing template. Libraries were prepared by immunoSEQ multiplex PCR; TCRdb keeps only in-frame clonotypes and omits some of them. The sample contains about 120,000 clones, about 61% of which appear only once. The sequences come from CD8+ T cells sorted from blood, collected at week 4, from a patient treated with tofacitinib. Receptors originate from a human donor with alopecia areata.

This clone was seen a handful of times. J is TRBJ2-5 and V is TRBV29-1, with no clear D. Trimming left V 0 bases short and J 0 bases short, with 8 bases between. The CDR3 is 14 residues long. Germline loops: CDR1 SQVTM, CDR2 ANQGSEA. CDR3 loop: CSVEEGRNQETQYF. CDR3 nucleotide sequence: TGCAGCGTTGAAGAGGGCAGGAACCAAGAGACCCAGTACTTC.

The chain is built from TRBV7-2 and TRBJ2-7; D not certain. The V end lost 4 bases, the J end lost 2 bases, and 12 bases lay between the germline ends. The CDR3 is 14 residues long. Germline values: CDR1 SGHTA, CDR2 FQGNSA. The CDR3 region is CASSSYDGPYEQYF. CDR3 coding DNA: TGTGCCAGCAGCTCGTATGACGGCCCCTACGAGCAGTACTTC.

The chain employs TRBV7-9 and TRBJ2-6, with D uncertain. The germline gives CDR1 SEHNR, CDR2 FQNEAQ (reference sequence). Trimming took off 1 base at V and 0 bases at J, with 10 bases between the two ends. The CDR3 spans 17 residues. CDR3 coding DNA: TGTGCCAGCAGCTTAGTGGCTGCCTCCTCTGGGGCCAACGTCCTGACTTTC. Amino acids: CASSLVAASSGANVLTF.

This clone was seen only a few times. The chain uses TRBV5-6 and TRBJ2-1; perhaps TRBD1 as D (6 bases). In germline, CDR1 is SGHDT, CDR2 YYEEEE. V was shortened by 0 bases and J by 9 bases, with 13 bases between the two germline ends. This CDR3 is built from 14 residues. This chain's CDR3 is CASSLAPQGIEQFF. For the CDR3, the DNA is TGTGCCAGCAGCTTGGCCCCACAGGGTATTGAGCAGTTCTTC.

This clone was detected a few times. The chain combines TRBV29-1 with TRBJ1-2; TRBD1 aligns across 7 bases. CDR3 length equals 11 residues. Germline V gene lookup returns CDR1 SQVTM and CDR2 ANQGSEA. J was trimmed by 7 bases and V by 7 bases; bases with no gene match: 6. CDR3 protein: CSGEQGFGYTF. DNA for the CDR3: TGCAGCGGAGAACAGGGGTTTGGCTACACCTTC.